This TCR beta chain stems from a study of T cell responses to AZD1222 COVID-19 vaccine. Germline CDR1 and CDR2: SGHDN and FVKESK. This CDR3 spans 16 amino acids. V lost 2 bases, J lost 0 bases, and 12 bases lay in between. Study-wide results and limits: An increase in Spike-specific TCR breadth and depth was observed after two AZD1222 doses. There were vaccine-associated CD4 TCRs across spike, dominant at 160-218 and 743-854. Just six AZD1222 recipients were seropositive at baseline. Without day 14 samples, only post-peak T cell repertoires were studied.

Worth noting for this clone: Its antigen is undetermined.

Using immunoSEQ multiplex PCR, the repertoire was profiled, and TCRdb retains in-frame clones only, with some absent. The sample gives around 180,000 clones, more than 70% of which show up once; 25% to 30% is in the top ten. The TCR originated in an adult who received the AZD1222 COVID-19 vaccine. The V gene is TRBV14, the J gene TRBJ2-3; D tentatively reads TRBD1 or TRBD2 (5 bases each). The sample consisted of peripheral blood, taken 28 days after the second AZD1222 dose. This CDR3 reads CASSQLQDWSTDTQYF. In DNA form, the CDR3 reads TGTGCCAGCAGCCAATTACAGGACTGGAGCACAGATACGCAGTATTTT.